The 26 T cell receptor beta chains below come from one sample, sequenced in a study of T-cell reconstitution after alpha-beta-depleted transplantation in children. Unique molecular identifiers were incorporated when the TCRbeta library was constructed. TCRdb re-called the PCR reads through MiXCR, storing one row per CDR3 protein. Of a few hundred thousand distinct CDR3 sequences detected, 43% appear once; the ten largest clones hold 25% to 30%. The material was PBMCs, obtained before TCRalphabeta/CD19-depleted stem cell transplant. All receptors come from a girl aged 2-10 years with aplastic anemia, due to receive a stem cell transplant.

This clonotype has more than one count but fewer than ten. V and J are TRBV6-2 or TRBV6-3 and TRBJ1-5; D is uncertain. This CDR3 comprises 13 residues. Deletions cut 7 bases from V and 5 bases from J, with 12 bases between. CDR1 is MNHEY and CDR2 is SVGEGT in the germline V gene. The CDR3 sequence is CASNQNNHQPQHF. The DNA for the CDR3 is TGTGCCAGCAATCAAAATAACCATCAGCCCCAGCATTTT.

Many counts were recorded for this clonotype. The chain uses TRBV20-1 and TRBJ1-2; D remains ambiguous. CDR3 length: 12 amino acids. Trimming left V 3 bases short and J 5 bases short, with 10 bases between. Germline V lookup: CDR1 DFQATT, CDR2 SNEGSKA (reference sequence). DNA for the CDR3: TGCAGTGCTAGGTCGGTGAGGTATGGCTACACCTTC. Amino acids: CSARSVRYGYTF.

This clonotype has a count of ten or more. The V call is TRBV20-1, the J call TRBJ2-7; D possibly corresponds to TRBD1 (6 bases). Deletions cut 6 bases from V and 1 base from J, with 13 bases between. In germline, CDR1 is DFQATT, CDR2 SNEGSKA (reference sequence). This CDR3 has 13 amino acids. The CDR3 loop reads CSALRGRSYEQYF. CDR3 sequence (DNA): TGCAGTGCCCTCAGGGGCAGGTCCTACGAGCAGTACTTC.

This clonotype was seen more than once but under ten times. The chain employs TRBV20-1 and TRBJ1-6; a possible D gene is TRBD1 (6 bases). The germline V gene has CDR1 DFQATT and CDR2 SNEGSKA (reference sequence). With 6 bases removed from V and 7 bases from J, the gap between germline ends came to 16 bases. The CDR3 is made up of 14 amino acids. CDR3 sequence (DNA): TGCAGTGCCGTGCTCGGGACACAGAATTCACCCCTCCACTTT. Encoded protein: CSAVLGTQNSPLHF.

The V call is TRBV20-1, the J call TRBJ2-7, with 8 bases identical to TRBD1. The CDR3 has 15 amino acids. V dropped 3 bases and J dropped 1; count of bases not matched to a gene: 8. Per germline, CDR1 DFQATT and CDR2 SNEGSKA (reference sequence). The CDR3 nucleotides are TGCAGTGCTAGCAACCGACGGACAGGGTCCTACGAGCAGTACTTC. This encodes CSASNRRTGSYEQYF.

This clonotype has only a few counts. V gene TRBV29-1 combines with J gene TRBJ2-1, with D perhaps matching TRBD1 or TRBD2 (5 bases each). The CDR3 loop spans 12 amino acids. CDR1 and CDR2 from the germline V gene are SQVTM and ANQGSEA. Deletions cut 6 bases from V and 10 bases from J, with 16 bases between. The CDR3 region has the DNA TGCAGCGTGGTACCCGGCAGGGACGAGCAGTTCTTC. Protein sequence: CSVVPGRDEQFF.

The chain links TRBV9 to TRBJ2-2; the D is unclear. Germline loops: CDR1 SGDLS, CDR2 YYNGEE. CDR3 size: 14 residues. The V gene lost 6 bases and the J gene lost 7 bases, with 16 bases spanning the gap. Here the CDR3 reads CASNPRVSGGELFF. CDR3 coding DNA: TGTGCCAGCAATCCTCGGGTCTCTGGCGGGGAGCTGTTTTTT.

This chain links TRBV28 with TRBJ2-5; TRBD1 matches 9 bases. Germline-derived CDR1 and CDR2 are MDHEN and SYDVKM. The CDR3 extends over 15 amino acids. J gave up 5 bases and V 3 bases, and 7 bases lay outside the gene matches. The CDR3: CASSFRDRVVETQYF. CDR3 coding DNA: TGTGCCAGCAGTTTTAGGGACAGGGTGGTGGAGACCCAGTACTTC. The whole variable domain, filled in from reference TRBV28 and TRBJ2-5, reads DVKVTQSSRYLVKRTGEKVFLECVQDMDHENMFWYRQDPGLGLRLIYFSYDVKMKEKGDIPEGYSVSREKKERFSLILESASTNQTSMYLCASSFRDRVVETQYFGPGTRLLVL.

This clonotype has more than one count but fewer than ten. The CDR3 DNA reads TGCAGTGCTAGGTCGGACAGGGCCTACGAGCAGTACTTC. It translates to CSARSDRAYEQYF. The chain is built from TRBV20-1 and TRBJ2-7; the match to TRBD1 covers 8 bases. The ends lost 3 bases at V and 2 bases at J; junction bases unmatched: 3. This CDR3 contains 13 residues. Germline V gives CDR1 DFQATT, CDR2 SNEGSKA (reference sequence).

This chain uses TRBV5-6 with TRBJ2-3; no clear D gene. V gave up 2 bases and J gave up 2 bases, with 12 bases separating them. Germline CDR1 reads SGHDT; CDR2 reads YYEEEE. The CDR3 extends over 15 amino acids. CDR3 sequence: CASSFTAEVTDTQYF. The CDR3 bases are TGTGCCAGCAGCTTTACCGCGGAAGTCACAGATACGCAGTATTTT.

The CDR3 sequence: CASSLRERGGPNEQFF. For the CDR3, the DNA is TGTGCCAGCAGTTTGAGGGAGCGGGGGGGCCCCAATGAGCAGTTCTTC. The gene calls are TRBV12-3 or TRBV12-4 and TRBJ2-1; TRBD2 aligns across 10 bases. J gave up 6 bases and V 3 bases, and 8 bases lay outside the gene matches. The CDR3 runs 16 residues.

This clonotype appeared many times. The CDR3 DNA reads as TGTGCCAGCGGAGACAGGGGGGGGACCGGGGAGCTGTTTTTT. Its translation is CASGDRGGTGELFF. J is TRBJ2-2 and V is TRBV12-3 or TRBV12-4, with 9 bases matching TRBD1. The CDR3 length is 14 residues. Trimming cost V 8 bases and J 5 bases; bases outside gene matches: 6.

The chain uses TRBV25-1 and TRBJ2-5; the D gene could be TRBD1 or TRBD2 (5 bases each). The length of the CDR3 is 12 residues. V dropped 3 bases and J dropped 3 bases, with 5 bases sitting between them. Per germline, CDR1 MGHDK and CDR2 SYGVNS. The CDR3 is CASSEGEETQYF. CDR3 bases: TGTGCCAGCAGTGAGGGGGAAGAGACCCAGTACTTC.

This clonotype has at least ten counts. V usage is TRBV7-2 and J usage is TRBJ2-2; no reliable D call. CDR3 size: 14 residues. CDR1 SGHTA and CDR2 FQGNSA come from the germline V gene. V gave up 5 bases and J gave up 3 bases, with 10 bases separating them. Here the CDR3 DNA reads TGTGCCAGCAGCGTTCCTAGGGACACCGGGGAGCTGTTTTTT. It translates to CASSVPRDTGELFF.

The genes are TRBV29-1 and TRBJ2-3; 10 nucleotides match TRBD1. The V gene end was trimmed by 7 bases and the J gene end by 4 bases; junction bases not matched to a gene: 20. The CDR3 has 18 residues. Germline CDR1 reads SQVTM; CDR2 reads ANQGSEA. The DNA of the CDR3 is TGCAGCGCCACGACAGGGGGCATGGCGGGAGGTCGCCCAGATACGCAGTATTTT. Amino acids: CSATTGGMAGGRPDTQYF.

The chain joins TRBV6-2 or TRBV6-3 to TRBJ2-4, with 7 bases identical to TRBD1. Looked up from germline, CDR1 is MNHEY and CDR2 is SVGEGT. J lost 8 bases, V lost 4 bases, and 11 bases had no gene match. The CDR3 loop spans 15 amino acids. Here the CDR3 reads CASSFKGGVRDIQYF. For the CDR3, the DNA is TGTGCCAGCAGTTTTAAAGGGGGCGTAAGGGACATTCAGTACTTC.

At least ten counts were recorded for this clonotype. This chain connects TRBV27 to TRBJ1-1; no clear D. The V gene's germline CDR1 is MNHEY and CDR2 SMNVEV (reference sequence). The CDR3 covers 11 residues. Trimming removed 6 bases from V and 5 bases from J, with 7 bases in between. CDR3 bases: TGTGCCAGCAGAACCGGAACTGAAGCTTTCTTT. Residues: CASRTGTEAFF.

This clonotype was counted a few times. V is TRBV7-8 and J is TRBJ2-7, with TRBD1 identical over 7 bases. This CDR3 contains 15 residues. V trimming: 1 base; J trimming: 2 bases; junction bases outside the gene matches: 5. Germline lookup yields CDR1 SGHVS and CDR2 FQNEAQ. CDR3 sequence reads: CASSLETGKAYEQYF. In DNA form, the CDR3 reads TGTGCCAGCAGCTTAGAGACAGGGAAAGCCTACGAGCAGTACTTC.

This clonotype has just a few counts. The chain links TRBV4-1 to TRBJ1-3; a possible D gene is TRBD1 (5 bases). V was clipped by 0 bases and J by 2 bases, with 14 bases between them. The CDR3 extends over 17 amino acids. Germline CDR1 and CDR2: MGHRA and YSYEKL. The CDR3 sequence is CASSQDLQGVAGNTIYF. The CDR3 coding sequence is TGCGCCAGCAGCCAAGACCTCCAGGGAGTAGCTGGAAACACCATATATTTT.

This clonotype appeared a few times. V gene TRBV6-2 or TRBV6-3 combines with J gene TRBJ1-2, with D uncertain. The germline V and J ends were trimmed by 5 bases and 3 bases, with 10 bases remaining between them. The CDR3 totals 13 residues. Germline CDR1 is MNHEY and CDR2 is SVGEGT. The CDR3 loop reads CASSPEFYYGYTF. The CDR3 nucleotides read TGTGCCAGCAGTCCCGAGTTTTACTATGGCTACACCTTC.

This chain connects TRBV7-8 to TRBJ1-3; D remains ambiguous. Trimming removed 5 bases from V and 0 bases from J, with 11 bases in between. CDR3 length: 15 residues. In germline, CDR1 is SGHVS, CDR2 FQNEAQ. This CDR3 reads CASSPLRNSGNTIYF. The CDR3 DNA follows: TGTGCCAGCAGCCCCCTCCGGAACTCTGGAAACACCATATATTTT.

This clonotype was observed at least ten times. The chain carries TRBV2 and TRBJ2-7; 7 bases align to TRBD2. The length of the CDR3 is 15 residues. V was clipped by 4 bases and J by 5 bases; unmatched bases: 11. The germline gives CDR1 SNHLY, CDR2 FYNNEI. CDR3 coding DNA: TGTGCCAGCAGTGGAGAAGCGGGAACGGTCCACGAGCAGTACTTC. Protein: CASSGEAGTVHEQYF.

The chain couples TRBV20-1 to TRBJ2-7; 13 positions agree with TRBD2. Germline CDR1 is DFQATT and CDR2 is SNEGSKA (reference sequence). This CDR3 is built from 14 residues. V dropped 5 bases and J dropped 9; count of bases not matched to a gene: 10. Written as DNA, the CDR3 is TGCAGTGCTTCCGGGACTAGCGGGGCGAACGGGCAGTACTTC. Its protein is CSASGTSGANGQYF.

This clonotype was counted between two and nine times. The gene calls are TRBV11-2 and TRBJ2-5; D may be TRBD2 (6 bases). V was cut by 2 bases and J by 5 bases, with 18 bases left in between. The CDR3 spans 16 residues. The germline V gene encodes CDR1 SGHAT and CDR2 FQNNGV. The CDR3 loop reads CASSLMAGPGGETQYF. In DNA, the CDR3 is TGTGCCAGCAGCTTAATGGCGGGTCCTGGGGGGGAGACCCAGTACTTC.

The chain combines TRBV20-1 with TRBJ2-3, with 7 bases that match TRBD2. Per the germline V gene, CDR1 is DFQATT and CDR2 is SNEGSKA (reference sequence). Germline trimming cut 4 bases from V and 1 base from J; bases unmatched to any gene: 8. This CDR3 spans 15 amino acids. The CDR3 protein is CSAKPSGKRTDTQYF. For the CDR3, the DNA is TGCAGTGCTAAACCTAGCGGTAAACGCACAGATACGCAGTATTTT.

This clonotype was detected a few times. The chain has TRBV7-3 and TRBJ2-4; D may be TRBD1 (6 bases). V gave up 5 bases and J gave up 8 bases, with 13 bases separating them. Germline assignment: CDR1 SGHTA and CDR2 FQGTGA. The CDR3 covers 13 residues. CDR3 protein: CASSLGARDIQYF. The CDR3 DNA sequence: TGTGCCAGCAGCCTGGGGGCGAGGGACATTCAGTACTTC.